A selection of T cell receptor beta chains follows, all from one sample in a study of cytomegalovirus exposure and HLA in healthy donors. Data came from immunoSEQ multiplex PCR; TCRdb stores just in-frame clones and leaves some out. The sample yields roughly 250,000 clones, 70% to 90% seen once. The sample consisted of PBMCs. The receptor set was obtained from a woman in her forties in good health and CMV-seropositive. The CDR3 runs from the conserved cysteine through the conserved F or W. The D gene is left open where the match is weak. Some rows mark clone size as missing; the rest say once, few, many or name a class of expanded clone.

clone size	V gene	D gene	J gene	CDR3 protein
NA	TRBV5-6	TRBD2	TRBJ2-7	CASSFDSGSYEQYF
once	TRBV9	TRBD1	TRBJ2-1	CASSVGTEIYNEQFF
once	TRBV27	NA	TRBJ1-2	CASTQHGTTDLYGYTF
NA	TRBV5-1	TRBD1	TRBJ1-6	CASSLERTGAGNSPLHF
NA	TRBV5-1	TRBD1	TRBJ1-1	CASSLRTGAGVNTEAFF
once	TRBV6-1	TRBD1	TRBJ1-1	CASRTTGGAEAFF
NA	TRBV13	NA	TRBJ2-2	CASSRQTGANTGELFF
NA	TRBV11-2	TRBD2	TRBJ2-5	CASSLRTSGNLRETQYF
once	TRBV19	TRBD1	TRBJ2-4	CASMQGVGTKNIQYF
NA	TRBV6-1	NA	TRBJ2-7	CASRADYEQYF
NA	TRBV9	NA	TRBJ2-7	CASSVSSAPTHEQYF
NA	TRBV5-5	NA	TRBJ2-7	CASSLESSLFYEQYF
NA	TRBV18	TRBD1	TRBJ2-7	CASSPGQGVTYEQYF
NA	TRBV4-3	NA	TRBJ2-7	CASSQEIRGSYEQYF
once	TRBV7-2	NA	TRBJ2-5	CASSETLTGDQETQYF
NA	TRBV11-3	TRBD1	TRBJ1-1	CASSRQGGTEAFF